This entry describes one T cell receptor beta chain. These data come from a study of PD-L1 blockade in urothelial cancer. Generated by immunoSEQ multiplex PCR, the TCRdb table keeps only in-frame clones and is missing some. The sample contains some 66,000 clones, more than 75% of which appear only once. Germline values: CDR1 MDHEN, CDR2 SYDVKM. Trimming took off 2 bases at V and 5 bases at J, with 6 bases between the two ends. CDR3 length: 12 amino acids. Time point in this sample: pretreatment peripheral blood. The clonotype was recovered from a man between 60 and 75 years old with urothelial cancer. The material sequenced was PBMCs, taken around atezolizumab (anti-PD-L1) treatment. The chain recombines TRBV28 with TRBJ1-2; no definite D call. In DNA form, the CDR3 reads TGTGCCAGCAGTTTAGGGCATTATGGCTACACCTTC. Amino acids: CASSLGHYGYTF.